This TCR beta chain was observed in a study of control samples from healthy donors and cancer patients. Assay used: immunoSEQ multiplex PCR; TCRdb lists only in-frame clones, some missing. The table lists roughly 130,000 clones, approximately 90% of them singletons, with 8.7% in the top ten. The germline CDR1 and CDR2 sequences are LGHNA and YNFKEQ. The CDR3 contains 18 residues. J gave up 3 bases and V 2 bases, and 15 bases lay outside the gene matches. This clone was picked up one time. This sequence was found in a woman between 25 and 40 years old in good health. V gene TRBV4-2 combines with J gene TRBJ2-7; 8 bases align to TRBD2. Material for sequencing was blood. CDR3 region: CASSQTSGRVVYLYEQYF. CDR3 DNA sequence: TGTGCCAGCAGCCAAACTAGCGGCCGGGTCGTTTACCTCTACGAGCAGTACTTC.